A single sample is the source of the 24 T cell receptor beta chains below, sequenced in a study of blood T cell repertoires in COVID-19. Clones were read by immunoSEQ multiplex PCR, and TCRdb kept only the in-frame ones, dropping some. The sample records 330,000 or so clones, over 80% being singletons. The sample comprised peripheral blood. These receptors were collected from a man younger than 45 with COVID-19, enrolled during active disease.

On this clone: Distinct nucleotide sequences in the sample also encode this CDR3. The V call is TRBV5-4, the J call TRBJ1-3; D may be TRBD1 (5 bases). The CDR3 runs 13 residues. The V end was cut by 2 bases, the J end by 3 bases, with 6 bases between. CDR1 is SGHNT and CDR2 is YYREEE in the germline V gene (reference sequence). CDR3 amino acids: CASSLDSGNTIYF. CDR3 DNA sequence: TGTGCCAGCAGCTTAGACAGTGGAAACACCATATATTTT.

This chain links TRBV27 with TRBJ1-1; D is uncertain. Germline V CDR1 and CDR2: MNHEY, SMNVEV (reference sequence). The V end was cut by 5 bases, the J end by 4 bases, with 17 bases between. The CDR3 covers 15 residues. CDR3 region: CASSPLGLMSTEAFF. For the CDR3, the DNA is TGTGCCAGCAGTCCCTTGGGCCTAATGAGCACTGAAGCTTTCTTT.

This rearrangement joins TRBV5-6 to TRBJ2-5; 9 nucleotides match TRBD2. The trim removed 3 bases at V and 2 bases at J, leaving 14 bases unmatched. The CDR3 covers 18 residues. Germline CDR1 SGHDT, CDR2 YYEEEE. The CDR3 nucleotides read TGTGCCAGCAGCTCGAACCTACCAGCGGGGGGAAAACAAGAGACCCAGTACTTC. This sequence encodes CASSSNLPAGGKQETQYF.

V usage is TRBV7-2 and J usage is TRBJ1-6; a weak D match, TRBD1 (5 bases). The V gene's germline CDR1 is SGHTA and CDR2 FQGNSA. The V end was cut by 7 bases, the J end by 4 bases, with 11 bases between. There are 14 residues in the CDR3. CDR3 DNA: TGTGCCAGCACCCTGGGACTGTATAATTCACCCCTCCACTTT. This codes for CASTLGLYNSPLHF.

The chain is built from TRBV7-2 and TRBJ1-2, with D tentatively TRBD1 (5 bases). Trimming pared 5 bases from V and 4 bases from J, leaving 17 bases between. The CDR3 is made up of 15 amino acids. Germline V gene lookup returns CDR1 SGHTA and CDR2 FQGNSA. This CDR3 is CASSLVRDPSYGYTF. CDR3 bases: TGTGCCAGCAGCCTAGTCAGGGATCCCTCCTATGGCTACACCTTC.

This clone has only one observation. CDR3 loop: CASRPTGTSGRYEQYF. In DNA form, the CDR3 reads TGTGCCAGCAGACCTACCGGGACTAGCGGCCGATACGAGCAGTACTTC. The chain is built from TRBV6-2 or TRBV6-3 and TRBJ2-7; TRBD2 matches 11 bases. The germline V gene has CDR1 MNHEY and CDR2 SVGEGT. The length of the CDR3 is 16 residues. V shed 6 bases and J 4 bases; nucleotides not matched to a gene: 11.

V and J are TRBV4-3 and TRBJ2-2; 8 bases align to TRBD2. The CDR3 is 15 residues long. V trimming: 2 bases; J trimming: 5 bases; junction bases outside the gene matches: 4. Germline V gene data show CDR1 as LGHNA and CDR2 as YSLEER. The CDR3 bases are TGCGCCAGCAGCCAAAGCGGGAGTGGGACCGGGGAGCTGTTTTTT. It is translated as CASSQSGSGTGELFF.

The chain uses TRBV19 and TRBJ1-2, with D possibly matching TRBD1 (6 bases). V lost 4 bases and J lost 4, with 13 bases in between. The CDR3 has 14 residues. The germline gives CDR1 LNHDA, CDR2 SQIVND (reference sequence). CDR3 in DNA: TGTGCCAGTAGTACCCCGGGGGGGCTCTATGGCTACACCTTC. Residues: CASSTPGGLYGYTF.

This chain connects TRBV6-5 to TRBJ2-1, with a possible D match to TRBD2 (7 bases). The V end lost 2 bases, the J end lost 9 bases, and 11 bases lay between the germline ends. CDR3 length: 13 amino acids. Looked up from germline, CDR1 is MNHEY and CDR2 is SVGAGI. The CDR3 is CASSYGGGGEQFF. CDR3 coding DNA: TGTGCCAGCAGTTACGGGGGGGGCGGTGAGCAGTTCTTC.

This clone is a singleton in its sample. The gene calls are TRBV18 and TRBJ2-7, with D possibly matching TRBD1 (5 bases). Germline V gene lookup returns CDR1 KGHSH and CDR2 LQKENI. CDR3 size: 17 residues. Trimming cost V 1 base and J 0 bases, with 16 bases left between them. CDR3 sequence (DNA): TGTGCCAGCTCACCACGTCAAGCGACAGCAAGCTCCTACGAGCAGTACTTC. This encodes CASSPRQATASSYEQYF.

This chain joins TRBV6-1 and TRBJ1-1; D is possibly TRBD1 (6 bases). The V gene's germline CDR1 is MNHNS and CDR2 SASEGT. The CDR3 is 15 amino acids. Trimming took off 1 base at V and 0 bases at J, with 9 bases between the two ends. CDR3 sequence reads: CASSEGQVMNTEAFF. CDR3 bases: TGTGCCAGCAGTGAAGGACAGGTCATGAACACTGAAGCTTTCTTT.

J is TRBJ1-5 and V is TRBV6-5, with D possibly being TRBD1 (6 bases). Trimming took off 6 bases at V and 4 bases at J, with 13 bases between the two ends. Germline values: CDR1 MNHEY, CDR2 SVGAGI. This CDR3 is built from 14 residues. The CDR3 loop is CASSAYRANQPQHF. The CDR3 DNA is TGTGCCAGCAGCGCGTACAGGGCTAATCAGCCCCAGCATTTT.

CDR3 loop: CASSYGEGANGYTF. CDR3 bases: TGTGCCAGCAGTTACGGCGAGGGGGCAAATGGCTACACCTTC. The rearrangement joins TRBV6-5 to TRBJ1-2; the match to TRBD1 covers 7 bases. The ends lost 2 bases at V and 6 bases at J; junction bases unmatched: 6. In germline, CDR1 is MNHEY, CDR2 SVGAGI. CDR3 length: 14 residues.

The rearrangement joins TRBV29-1 to TRBJ1-1; 8 nucleotides align to TRBD1. In germline, CDR1 is SQVTM, CDR2 ANQGSEA. The CDR3 has 14 amino acids. V was clipped by 1 base and J by 4 bases; unmatched bases: 5. The chain's CDR3 is CSVEGDRGGTEAFF. For the CDR3, the DNA is TGCAGCGTTGAAGGCGACAGGGGAGGCACTGAAGCTTTCTTT. Looking up the rest from reference TRBV29-1 and TRBJ1-1 gives the full variable domain: SAVISQKPSRDICQRGTSLTIQCQVDSQVTMMFWYRQQPGQSLTLIATANQGSEATYESGFVIDKFPISRPNLTFSTLTVSNMSPEDSSIYLCSVEGDRGGTEAFFGQGTRLTVV.

The rearrangement uses TRBV5-6 and TRBJ1-4; 11 nucleotides align to TRBD1. Germline V gives CDR1 SGHDT, CDR2 YYEEEE. V lost 4 bases to trimming and J lost 8 bases; unmatched junction nucleotides: 4. CDR3 length: 14 residues. CDR3 nucleotides: TGTGCCAGCAGCCGGACAGGGGGCAGGGAAAAACTGTTTTTT. Protein product: CASSRTGGREKLFF.

The chain links TRBV18 to TRBJ1-6; D unresolved. The CDR3 has 13 amino acids. Trimming removed 3 bases from V and 13 bases from J, with 13 bases in between. Germline V gives CDR1 KGHSH, CDR2 LQKENI. The CDR3 DNA reads TGTGCCAGCTCACCTCGGGGAGGGTACCCCCTCCACTTT. It encodes CASSPRGGYPLHF.

The rearrangement joins TRBV2 to TRBJ2-7; TRBD1 matches 8 bases. This CDR3 is 17 amino acids long. V lost 1 base to trimming and J lost 4 bases; unmatched junction nucleotides: 12. Germline lookup yields CDR1 SNHLY and CDR2 FYNNEI. The CDR3 spells CASSEGGTRQGRYEQYF. Written as DNA, the CDR3 is TGTGCCAGCAGTGAAGGAGGGACAAGACAGGGGAGGTACGAGCAGTACTTC.

V is TRBV28 and J is TRBJ2-7, with TRBD1 matching 9 bases. The V segment lost 7 bases and the J segment 4 bases; nucleotides outside the gene matches: 23. Germline lookup yields CDR1 MDHEN and CDR2 SYDVKM. The CDR3 covers 19 residues. CDR3 sequence: CASIGNPPPVQGALYEQYF. CDR3 sequence (DNA): TGTGCCAGCATTGGGAACCCCCCCCCTGTACAGGGGGCTTTGTACGAGCAGTACTTC.

The chain couples TRBV11-2 to TRBJ1-2; 10 nucleotides align to TRBD1. The CDR3 consists of 17 residues. CDR1 and CDR2 (germline): SGHAT, FQNNGV. J was trimmed by 0 bases and V by 5 bases; bases with no gene match: 9. The CDR3 DNA reads TGTGCCAGCAGCCCAAGGGGGACAGGGGCGGCTAACTATGGCTACACCTTC. It codes for CASSPRGTGAANYGYTF.

The chain recombines TRBV5-4 with TRBJ2-7; 7 bases line up with TRBD1. V gave up 0 bases and J gave up 0 bases; unmatched junction bases: 3. The CDR3 is 15 amino acids. Per the germline V gene, CDR1 is SGHNT and CDR2 is YYREEE (reference sequence). CDR3 sequence (DNA): TGTGCCAGCAGCTTGGTAGGGGGCGCCTCCTACGAGCAGTACTTC. Amino acid sequence: CASSLVGGASYEQYF.

V gene TRBV6-2 or TRBV6-3 combines with J gene TRBJ2-3; TRBD2 is a possible D gene (7 bases). The germline V gene has CDR1 MNHEY and CDR2 SVGEGT. V gave up 7 bases and J gave up 4 bases, with 21 bases separating them. The CDR3 has 16 amino acids. DNA of the CDR3: TGTGCCAGCACCCCCCCGTCGGGGGGCTGGGCAGATACGCAGTATTTT. As protein: CASTPPSGGWADTQYF.

V gene TRBV6-1 combines with J gene TRBJ1-6; 7 nucleotides agree with TRBD1. Germline loops: CDR1 MNHNS, CDR2 SASEGT. The length of the CDR3 is 15 residues. J gave up 9 bases and V 2 bases, and 7 bases lay outside the gene matches. The DNA of the CDR3 is TGTGCCAGCAGTGAACAGGGGGGTAGTAGTTCACCCCTCCACTTT. This translates into CASSEQGGSSSPLHF.

This clone was seen a single time. The rearrangement joins TRBV2 to TRBJ1-4; TRBD1 is a possible D gene (5 bases). Germline V lookup: CDR1 SNHLY, CDR2 FYNNEI. The CDR3 contains 12 residues. With 4 bases removed from V and 12 bases from J, the gap between germline ends came to 12 bases. CDR3 nucleotides: TGTGCCAGCAGTGTGGGGCAGGGCGAACTGTTTTTT. It codes for CASSVGQGELFF.

The chain couples TRBV30 to TRBJ1-4; D gene unclear. CDR3 size: 12 residues. Between the trimmed V and J ends, which lost 3 bases and 3 bases, there was a span of 5 bases. Germline V CDR1 and CDR2: GTSNPN, SVGIG (reference sequence). The CDR3 loop is CAWRAPNEKLFF. CDR3 sequence (DNA): TGTGCCTGGAGAGCCCCTAATGAAAAACTGTTTTTT. The full variable domain, completed using reference TRBV30 and TRBJ1-4, is SQTIHQWPATLVQPVGSPLSLECTVEGTSNPNLYWYRQAAGRGLQLLFYSVGIGQISSEVPQNLSASRPQDRQFILSSKKLLLSDSGFYLCAWRAPNEKLFFGSGTQLSVL.